What follows are 26 T cell receptor beta chains derived from one specimen sequenced in a study of response to subunit inactivated influenza vaccine. TCRdb reanalysed the RT-PCR reads using MiXCR and keeps one entry per CDR3 protein. The table shows about 520,000 distinct CDR3 sequences, with under 8.5% occurring only once. This sample comprised PBMCs from blood, obtained around 25 months after vaccination. Receptors were obtained from a man aged 50 to 75 who received an inactivated influenza vaccine.

CDR3 sequence reads: CASSLARASYEQYF. The CDR3 bases are TGTGCCAGCAGCTTAGCGCGGGCCTCCTACGAGCAGTACTTC. The chain recombines TRBV7-2 with TRBJ2-7; D might be TRBD2 (5 bases). The germline V and J ends were trimmed by 0 bases and 0 bases, with 6 bases remaining between them. Per germline, CDR1 SGHTA and CDR2 FQGNSA. The CDR3 is 14 amino acids.

The chain couples TRBV5-1 to TRBJ2-7; TRBD1 is a possible D gene (5 bases). Germline V gene lookup returns CDR1 SGHRS and CDR2 YFSETQ. This CDR3 is 14 amino acids long. Between the trimmed V and J ends, which lost 0 bases and 5 bases, there was a span of 12 bases. The CDR3 loop is CASSLAREQDEQYF. CDR3 DNA: TGCGCCAGCAGCTTGGCCAGGGAACAGGACGAGCAGTACTTC.

In its sample, this clonotype was seen a few times. The chain recombines TRBV4-1 with TRBJ2-5; D is unresolved. Per the germline V gene, CDR1 is MGHRA and CDR2 is YSYEKL. The V gene lost 1 base and the J gene lost 4 bases, with 7 bases spanning the gap. There are 13 residues in the CDR3. The DNA of the CDR3 is TGCGCCAGCAGCCAAGTACAGACAGAGACCCAGTACTTC. This codes for CASSQVQTETQYF.

This clonotype was counted between two and nine times. The gene calls are TRBV6-5 and TRBJ1-4; tentatively, D is TRBD1 (6 bases). CDR1 and CDR2 from the germline V gene are MNHEY and SVGAGI. V dropped 4 bases and J dropped 7 bases, with 16 bases sitting between them. There are 15 residues in the CDR3. In DNA, the CDR3 is TGTGCCAGCAGTTCCGGAGGGGGGATTGGTGAAAAACTGTTTTTT. This sequence encodes CASSSGGGIGEKLFF.

In this sample, this clonotype turned up a few times. The chain joins TRBV11-2 to TRBJ2-7; D gene ambiguous. The CDR3 covers 14 residues. V was pared by 3 bases and J by 0 bases, with 9 bases between. The V gene's germline CDR1 is SGHAT and CDR2 FQNNGV. CDR3 loop: CASSFRLDSYEQYF. CDR3 nucleotide sequence: TGTGCCAGCAGCTTTCGCCTAGACTCCTACGAGCAGTACTTC.

This clonotype was seen more than once but under ten times. The DNA of the CDR3 is TGTGCCAGCAGTGAAGCAATTCAGTATGGCTACACCTTC. As protein: CASSEAIQYGYTF. J is TRBJ1-2 and V is TRBV6-1; D not resolved. Looked up from germline, CDR1 is MNHNS and CDR2 is SASEGT. V lost 0 bases, J lost 5 bases, and 7 bases lay in between. The CDR3 has 13 amino acids.

Many counts were recorded for this clonotype. This chain connects TRBV20-1 to TRBJ2-7, with D uncertain. V lost 3 bases and J lost 2, with 14 bases in between. CDR1 is DFQATT and CDR2 is SNEGSKA in the germline V gene (reference sequence). The CDR3 length is 14 residues. As DNA, the CDR3 is TGCAGTGCTAGTCTGCCAGTCTTCCCCTACGAGCAGTACTTC. This gives the protein CSASLPVFPYEQYF.

The chain combines TRBV3-1 with TRBJ2-2, with D possibly TRBD1 on 5 matching bases. Per germline, CDR1 LGHDT and CDR2 YNNKEL (reference sequence). The length of the CDR3 is 17 residues. Trimming pared 0 bases from V and 1 base from J, leaving 12 bases between. CDR3 loop: CASSQDRVRWNTGELFF. The CDR3 DNA follows: TGTGCCAGCAGCCAAGACAGGGTTCGATGGAACACCGGGGAGCTGTTTTTT.

J is TRBJ1-2 and V is TRBV20-1; 9 bases align to TRBD1. Germline loops: CDR1 DFQATT, CDR2 SNEGSKA (reference sequence). The CDR3 consists of 16 residues. V lost 7 bases, J lost 0 bases, and 12 bases stayed unmatched. The CDR3 here is CSVNRGRGGTNYGYTF. The CDR3 coding sequence is TGCAGTGTCAACAGGGGGCGCGGCGGCACTAACTATGGCTACACCTTC.

This clonotype was observed many times. The CDR3 here is CATSRDRQASNEQFF. The CDR3 DNA is TGTGCCACCAGCAGAGATAGACAGGCGAGCAATGAGCAGTTCTTC. The V call is TRBV15, the J call TRBJ2-1; D may be TRBD1 (6 bases). CDR3 length: 15 amino acids. The germline V and J ends were trimmed by 0 bases and 6 bases, with 12 bases remaining between them. Looked up from germline, CDR1 is LNHNV and CDR2 is YYDKDF (reference sequence).

This clonotype appeared once. A read error may explain this, as a much larger clone is one base away. The V and J genes are TRBV5-1 and TRBJ1-1; 8 nucleotides align to TRBD1. There are 16 residues in the CDR3. Germline-derived CDR1 and CDR2 are SGHRS and YFSETQ. V trimming: 4 bases; J trimming: 1 base; junction bases outside the gene matches: 9. CDR3 amino acids: CASSQEQGGRNTEAFF. The CDR3 DNA follows: TGCGCCAGCAGCCAGGAACAGGGGGGGCGGAACACTGAAGCTTTCTTT.

This clonotype was observed a handful of times. The chain employs TRBV7-2 and TRBJ2-7; no clear D gene. V gave up 5 bases and J gave up 4 bases, with 18 bases separating them. The CDR3 has 15 amino acids. Germline V CDR1 and CDR2: SGHTA, FQGNSA. CDR3 in DNA: TGTGCCAGCAGCCAGTCGGGCGGTGGTTTATACGAGCAGTACTTC. Protein: CASSQSGGGLYEQYF.

V is TRBV7-2 and J is TRBJ2-1, with D perhaps given as TRBD1 or TRBD2 (5 bases each). V was pared by 3 bases and J by 15 bases, with 24 bases between. Per the germline V gene, CDR1 is SGHTA and CDR2 is FQGNSA. The CDR3 loop spans 15 amino acids. CDR3 nucleotide sequence: TGTGCCAGCAGCTTTGGCTGGGACCCAACTTTCAGAACGTTCTTC. The encoded protein is CASSFGWDPTFRTFF.

This clonotype occurred many times. The CDR3 DNA reads as TGTGCCAGCAGCTTGAACAGCGGGATCGCCCATGAGCAGTTCTTC. It codes for CASSLNSGIAHEQFF. The chain combines TRBV5-4 with TRBJ2-1; TRBD2 aligns across 7 bases. Trimming took 1 base from V and 8 from J; bases not matched to a gene: 9. This CDR3 has 15 residues. The germline gives CDR1 SGHNT, CDR2 YYREEE (reference sequence).

In this sample, this clonotype turned up many times. The V gene is TRBV28, the J gene TRBJ1-4; D remains ambiguous. This CDR3 region has 14 residues. V lost 1 base and J 5 bases, leaving 8 bases between the germline ends. Germline values: CDR1 MDHEN, CDR2 SYDVKM. CDR3 sequence (DNA): TGTGCCAGCAGTTTATTTGAGAAAAATGAAAAACTGTTTTTT. It yields the protein CASSLFEKNEKLFF.

This clonotype was seen only a few times. The rearrangement links TRBV29-1 to TRBJ1-4, with D perhaps TRBD1 (5 bases). The CDR3 covers 14 residues. Germline assignment: CDR1 SQVTM and CDR2 ANQGSEA. V was shortened by 2 bases and J by 0 bases, with 7 bases between the two germline ends. The CDR3 loop reads CSVETGTTNEKLFF. CDR3 DNA sequence: TGCAGCGTTGAAACAGGAACAACTAATGAAAAACTGTTTTTT.

This clonotype was detected a few times. V gene TRBV29-1 combines with J gene TRBJ2-1; 9 bases align to TRBD2. Trimming at V came to 7 bases and at J to 3 bases, leaving 13 bases not matched to a gene. Germline lookup yields CDR1 SQVTM and CDR2 ANQGSEA. CDR3 size: 16 residues. CDR3 sequence: CSADDPGLAVYNEQFF. The CDR3 nucleotides are TGCAGCGCCGACGACCCGGGACTAGCTGTCTACAATGAGCAGTTCTTC.

This chain uses TRBV12-3 or TRBV12-4 with TRBJ2-2, with D perhaps given as TRBD1 or TRBD2 (6 bases each). Trimming removed 1 base at V and 6 bases at J, with 12 bases between. The CDR3 loop spans 15 amino acids. CDR3 DNA sequence: TGTGCCAGCAGTTTAGGACGAGGGGGGCCCGGGGAGCTGTTTTTT. Protein product: CASSLGRGGPGELFF.

The sample holds a few counts of this clonotype. V is TRBV9 and J is TRBJ2-1; 12 bases fit TRBD2. CDR1 is SGDLS and CDR2 is YYNGEE in the germline V gene. The CDR3 is 16 residues long. J gave up 8 bases and V 3 bases, and 9 bases lay outside the gene matches. The CDR3 here is CASSAALAGGPYEQFF. The CDR3 bases are TGTGCCAGCAGCGCCGCGCTAGCGGGAGGGCCCTATGAGCAGTTCTTC.

The V call is TRBV12-3 or TRBV12-4, the J call TRBJ1-1; unclear D gene. The CDR3 runs to 14 residues. V lost 5 bases and J 5 bases, leaving 15 bases between the germline ends. CDR3 sequence: CASSPLAGGTEAFF. DNA of the CDR3: TGTGCCAGCAGTCCCCTTGCCGGCGGGACTGAAGCTTTCTTT.

This clonotype was seen only a few times. The CDR3 sequence: CASSPSGGNNEQFF. The CDR3 bases are TGTGCCAGCTCACCCTCAGGGGGGAACAATGAGCAGTTCTTC. This chain joins TRBV18 and TRBJ2-1; tentative D call: TRBD1 (7 bases). The germline V and J ends were trimmed by 3 bases and 5 bases, with 11 bases remaining between them. The germline V gene has CDR1 KGHSH and CDR2 LQKENI. The CDR3 consists of 14 residues.

V is TRBV5-5 and J is TRBJ1-6; D is perhaps TRBD1 (5 bases). The V end was cut by 4 bases, the J end by 7 bases, with 12 bases between. The CDR3 covers 14 residues. CDR1 and CDR2 from the germline V gene are SGHKS and YYEKEE (reference sequence). DNA of the CDR3: TGTGCCAGCAGCCCGGGACGGCTCAATTCACCCCTCCACTTT. It codes for CASSPGRLNSPLHF.

This clonotype appeared a few times. The CDR3 protein is CATRGTGTGELFF. In DNA form, the CDR3 reads TGCGCCACCCGCGGGACTGGAACCGGGGAGCTGTTTTTT. The V call is TRBV5-1, the J call TRBJ2-2; maybe TRBD2 (6 bases). CDR1 is SGHRS, CDR2 YFSETQ, per germline. There are 13 residues in the CDR3. Trimming pared 9 bases from V and 5 bases from J, leaving 14 bases between.

The chain is built from TRBV29-1 and TRBJ2-7; TRBD2 is a possible D gene (6 bases). Trimming shortened V by 4 bases and J by 1 base, and 14 bases separated the two germline ends. Germline V gives CDR1 SQVTM, CDR2 ANQGSEA. The CDR3 spans 14 residues. The CDR3 DNA is TGCAGCGTTGGTGGGGCTAGCGTATCCTACGAGCAGTACTTC. Its protein is CSVGGASVSYEQYF.

V gene TRBV24-1 combines with J gene TRBJ2-1, with 9 bases identical to TRBD2. Trimming cost V 9 bases and J 8 bases; bases outside gene matches: 10. CDR1 KGHDR and CDR2 SFDVKD come from the germline V gene. The length of the CDR3 is 14 residues. The CDR3 DNA reads TGTGCCACCGCCGCGGGAGGGCCTTGGGATGAGCAGTTCTTC. Encoded protein: CATAAGGPWDEQFF.

This clonotype was observed a handful of times. The V and J genes are TRBV27 and TRBJ2-3; D gene unclear. Per the germline V gene, CDR1 is MNHEY and CDR2 is SMNVEV (reference sequence). V was clipped by 2 bases and J by 1 base, with 10 bases between them. There are 15 residues in the CDR3. The CDR3 loop reads CASSLQPQGTDTQYF. The CDR3 DNA follows: TGTGCCAGCAGTTTACAGCCTCAGGGCACAGATACGCAGTATTTT.